Below are 22 T cell receptor beta chains sequenced from a single sample in a study of shared clonotypes between healthy human individuals. The repertoire was sequenced with immunoSEQ multiplex PCR; TCRdb's copy has only in-frame clones and lacks some. The sample contains fewer than 3 million clones, about 90% of which appear only once. The specimen sequenced was naive CD4+ T cells from PBMCs. Subset in this sample: CD45RA+ positively selected. All receptors come from a man aged 18 to 29 in good health. Some clones in this sample may be carry-over from other donors' samples.

The chain joins TRBV5-1 to TRBJ1-3; no clear D. V lost 0 bases and J lost 2, with 12 bases in between. Germline V lookup: CDR1 SGHRS, CDR2 YFSETQ. This CDR3 is 16 amino acids long. This CDR3 reads CASSLVGSLAGNTIYF. CDR3 sequence (DNA): TGCGCCAGCAGCTTGGTCGGCAGTCTAGCTGGAAACACCATATATTTT.

The V gene is TRBV16, the J gene TRBJ2-7, with D perhaps matching TRBD1 (5 bases). Germline CDR1 KGHSY, CDR2 FQNENV. CDR3 size: 15 residues. Deletions cut 0 bases from V and 0 bases from J, with 9 bases between. CDR3 amino acids: CASSQSPRVSYEQYF. CDR3 bases: TGTGCCAGCAGCCAATCACCCAGGGTCTCCTACGAGCAGTACTTC. Supplemented by reference TRBV16 and TRBJ2-7, the full variable domain reads GEEVAQTPKHLVRGEGQKAKLYCAPIKGHSYVFWYQQVLKNEFKFLISFQNENVFDETGMPKERFSAKCLPNSPCSLEIQATKLEDSAVYFCASSQSPRVSYEQYFGPGTRLTVT.

V gene TRBV5-4 combines with J gene TRBJ2-7, with TRBD1 matching 7 bases. Germline V gene lookup returns CDR1 SGHNT and CDR2 YYREEE (reference sequence). This CDR3 contains 14 residues. V trimming: 4 bases; J trimming: 2 bases; junction bases outside the gene matches: 6. CDR3 amino acids: CASSSRDRAYEQYF. The CDR3 coding sequence is TGTGCCAGCAGCAGCCGGGACAGAGCCTACGAGCAGTACTTC.

The chain joins TRBV7-3 to TRBJ2-7; 10 nucleotides agree with TRBD1. From germline, CDR1 is SGHTA and CDR2 FQGTGA. This CDR3 is built from 15 residues. The V segment lost 5 bases and the J segment 3 bases; nucleotides outside the gene matches: 7. The CDR3 DNA follows: TGTGCCAGCAGCCGACAGGGGGCAGGGAACTACGAGCAGTACTTC. This encodes CASSRQGAGNYEQYF. The full variable domain, in which reference TRBV7-3 and TRBJ2-7 provide the parts outside the CDR3, is GAGVSQTPSNKVTEKGKYVELRCDPISGHTALYWYRQSLGQGPEFLIYFQGTGAADDSGLPNDRFFAVRPEGSVSTLKIQRTERGDSAVYLCASSRQGAGNYEQYFGPGTRLTVT.

This sequence joins TRBV28 and TRBJ2-7; 11 bases match TRBD2. V was clipped by 8 bases and J by 8 bases; unmatched bases: 17. The germline CDR1 and CDR2 sequences are MDHEN and SYDVKM. This CDR3 comprises 16 residues. The CDR3 coding sequence is TGTGCCAGCTTTCTCTCAACCCTAGCGGGAGGTGATCAGCAGTACTTC. This codes for CASFLSTLAGGDQQYF.

The chain uses TRBV7-9 and TRBJ1-2; D is perhaps TRBD1 (5 bases). This CDR3 region has 17 residues. CDR1 SEHNR and CDR2 FQNEAQ come from the germline V gene (reference sequence). V lost 2 bases and J lost 6, with 22 bases in between. CDR3 sequence (DNA): TGTGCCAGCAGCTTATCCGCGGGTCGCAGGGAGGACCATGGCTACACCTTC. This codes for CASSLSAGRREDHGYTF.

Comments on this clone: The same CDR3 also results from other DNA sequences found in this sample. The rearrangement links TRBV5-1 to TRBJ1-1; D ambiguous. CDR3 length equals 13 residues. Germline CDR1 reads SGHRS; CDR2 reads YFSETQ. The V end lost 4 bases, the J end lost 1 base, and 8 bases lay between the germline ends. This CDR3 reads CASSPTTNTEAFF. CDR3 nucleotides: TGCGCCAGCAGCCCGACCACGAACACTGAAGCTTTCTTT.

The chain couples TRBV30 to TRBJ2-7; perhaps TRBD2 as D (7 bases). Germline V gene sequence: CDR1 GTSNPN, CDR2 SVGIG (reference sequence). V was cut by 0 bases and J by 10 bases, with 10 bases left in between. CDR3 length: 11 residues. The CDR3, as DNA: TGTGCCTGGAGTGTAGGGGGGGGTCAGTACTTC. Residues: CAWSVGGGQYF.

V usage is TRBV28 and J usage is TRBJ2-7; D call uncertain. The CDR3 has 15 amino acids. From germline, CDR1 is MDHEN and CDR2 SYDVKM. V was shortened by 8 bases and J by 3 bases, with 20 bases between the two germline ends. The DNA of the CDR3 is TGTGCCAGCGGCTCAGTGGGCGACGGAGACTACGAGCAGTACTTC. Translation: CASGSVGDGDYEQYF.

The J gene is TRBJ1-2, the V gene TRBV27; D not certain. V lost 8 bases to trimming and J lost 0 bases, with 19 bases between them. The CDR3 loop spans 16 amino acids. Germline V gives CDR1 MNHEY, CDR2 SMNVEV (reference sequence). CDR3 sequence reads: CASGPILYRANYGYTF. The CDR3 DNA reads as TGTGCCAGCGGACCTATTTTGTATCGGGCTAACTATGGCTACACCTTC.

The CDR3 loop is CASTPDRAYNTEAFF. CDR3 nucleotides: TGTGCCAGCACCCCGGACAGGGCATATAACACTGAAGCTTTCTTT. This chain connects TRBV6-5 to TRBJ1-1, with 8 bases identical to TRBD1. With 7 bases clipped from V and 2 bases from J, the junction kept 9 bases outside the gene matches. Germline-derived CDR1 and CDR2 are MNHEY and SVGAGI. The CDR3 sequence is 15 residues long.

This clone was observed a single time. The rearrangement links TRBV11-1 to TRBJ1-3; D ambiguous. Germline CDR1 is SGHAT and CDR2 is FQDESV (reference sequence). V was clipped by 8 bases and J by 2 bases, with 10 bases between them. The CDR3 runs to 13 residues. CDR3 sequence: CASEGRPGNTIYF. CDR3 bases: TGTGCCAGCGAAGGCAGGCCTGGAAACACCATATATTTT. The variable domain in full, with the rest retrieved from reference TRBV11-1 and TRBJ1-3, is EAEVAQSPRYKITEKSQAVAFWCDPISGHATLYWYRQILGQGPELLVQFQDESVVDDSQLPKDRFSAERLKGVDSTLKIQPAELGDSAMYLCASEGRPGNTIYFGEGSWLTVV.

V usage is TRBV11-3 and J usage is TRBJ1-1; D unresolved. Trimming stripped 5 bases from V and 1 base from J, with 11 bases between. Germline V gene sequence: CDR1 SGHNT, CDR2 YENEEA. The CDR3 length is 14 residues. The CDR3 DNA reads as TGTGCCAGCAGCCCTAGGACGGGGAACACTGAAGCTTTCTTT. It codes for CASSPRTGNTEAFF.

This clone was counted only a few times. The chain links TRBV30 to TRBJ1-5; D remains unclear. The CDR3 runs to 12 residues. Trimming removed 2 bases from V and 7 bases from J, with 9 bases in between. Germline V gene lookup returns CDR1 GTSNPN and CDR2 SVGIG (reference sequence). The CDR3: CAWSPPHQPQHF. CDR3 coding DNA: TGTGCCTGGAGTCCCCCCCACCAGCCCCAGCATTTT.

V gene TRBV5-4 combines with J gene TRBJ2-7, with 9 bases lining up with TRBD1. CDR1 and CDR2 from the germline V gene are SGHNT and YYREEE (reference sequence). Germline trimming cut 3 bases from V and 3 bases from J; bases unmatched to any gene: 10. The CDR3 runs 16 residues. As DNA, the CDR3 is TGTGCCAGCAGCTCACCATCGTCGACAGGGGGCTACGAGCAGTACTTC. Translation gives CASSSPSSTGGYEQYF.

With respect to this clone: The sample holds other DNA sequences that translate to the same CDR3. The genes are TRBV20-1 and TRBJ2-7, with 8 bases identical to TRBD2. Germline loops: CDR1 DFQATT, CDR2 SNEGSKA (reference sequence). Germline trimming cut 6 bases from V and 4 bases from J; bases unmatched to any gene: 2. The CDR3 totals 11 residues. This CDR3 is CSASGSYEQYF. Written as DNA, the CDR3 is TGCAGTGCGAGCGGGAGTTACGAGCAGTACTTC.

The chain has TRBV11-2 and TRBJ1-2; 11 nucleotides agree with TRBD1. Unmatched junction bases numbered 12, after V lost 5 bases and J lost 4 bases. Germline V lookup: CDR1 SGHAT, CDR2 FQNNGV. This CDR3 is built from 17 residues. The CDR3 is CASSTVTGQGGTYGYTF. CDR3 in DNA: TGTGCCAGCAGCACCGTAACGGGACAGGGGGGCACCTATGGCTACACCTTC.

In regard to this clone: The identical CDR3 is also encoded by other nucleotide sequences in the sample. V usage is TRBV7-9 and J usage is TRBJ2-5, with 7 positions matching TRBD1. J was trimmed by 5 bases and V by 5 bases; bases with no gene match: 2. Germline CDR1 is SEHNR and CDR2 is FQNEAQ (reference sequence). This CDR3 contains 12 residues. This CDR3 reads CASSPRGETQYF. CDR3 in DNA: TGTGCCAGCAGCCCCAGGGGGGAGACCCAGTACTTC.

Concerning this clone: This same CDR3 is encoded by further DNA sequences in the sample. The rearrangement uses TRBV5-1 and TRBJ1-5, with no clear D. Trimming stripped 5 bases from V and 2 bases from J, with 14 bases between. Germline V lookup: CDR1 SGHRS, CDR2 YFSETQ. The CDR3 length is 15 residues. Here the CDR3 DNA reads TGCGCCAGCAGTCCGGGAACAGTGGGCAATCAGCCCCAGCATTTT. Residues: CASSPGTVGNQPQHF.

The gene calls are TRBV4-1 and TRBJ2-7; D is undetermined. The germline V gene has CDR1 MGHRA and CDR2 YSYEKL. This CDR3 is 14 amino acids long. V dropped 0 bases and J dropped 5 bases, with 11 bases sitting between them. CDR3 coding DNA: TGCGCCAGCAGCCAAGACGGGCGGTCTAACGAGCAGTACTTC. Its translation: CASSQDGRSNEQYF.

The J gene is TRBJ1-1, the V gene TRBV5-1; TRBD1 is a possible D gene (6 bases). V lost 6 bases, J lost 1 base, and 13 bases lay in between. This CDR3 comprises 14 residues. Germline V CDR1 and CDR2: SGHRS, YFSETQ. The CDR3 reads CASTYGGENTEAFF. The DNA of the CDR3 is TGCGCCAGCACTTACGGGGGCGAGAACACTGAAGCTTTCTTT.

This sequence joins TRBV11-3 and TRBJ2-2; D gene ambiguous. CDR1 and CDR2 (germline): SGHNT, YENEEA. V dropped 4 bases and J dropped 6 bases, with 9 bases sitting between them. CDR3 length: 13 residues. In DNA, the CDR3 is TGTGCCAGCAGCTCTTGGTTGGCCGGGGAGCTGTTTTTT. Protein product: CASSSWLAGELFF.